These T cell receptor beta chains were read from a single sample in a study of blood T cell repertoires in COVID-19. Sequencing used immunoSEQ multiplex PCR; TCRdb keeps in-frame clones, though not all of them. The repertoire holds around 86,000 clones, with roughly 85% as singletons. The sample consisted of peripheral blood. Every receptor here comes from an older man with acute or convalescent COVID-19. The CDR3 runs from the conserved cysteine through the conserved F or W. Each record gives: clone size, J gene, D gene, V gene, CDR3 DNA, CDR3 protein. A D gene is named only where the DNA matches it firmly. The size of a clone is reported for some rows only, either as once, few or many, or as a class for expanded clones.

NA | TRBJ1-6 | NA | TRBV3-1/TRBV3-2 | TGTGCCAGCAGCCAAGATATGCGGAGCAGCGCCAATTCACCCCTCCACTTT | CASSQDMRSSANSPLHF
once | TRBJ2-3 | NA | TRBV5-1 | TGCGCCAGCAGCTTGGTTCCGACTAGCACAGATACGCAGTATTTT | CASSLVPTSTDTQYF
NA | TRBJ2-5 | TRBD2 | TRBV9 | TGTGCCAGCAGCGTTGGGGGACTAGCGGGAGGAGAGACCCAGTACTTC | CASSVGGLAGGETQYF
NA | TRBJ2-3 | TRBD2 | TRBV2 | TGTGCCAGCAGTGGTGGCGGGGGTTGGACAGATACGCAGTATTTT | CASSGGGGWTDTQYF
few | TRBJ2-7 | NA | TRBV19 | TGTGCCAGTAGTTCTGTGGGCCTCCAGGGCGATTACGAGCAGTACTTC | CASSSVGLQGDYEQYF
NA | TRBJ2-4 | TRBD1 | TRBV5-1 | TGCGCCAGCAGCTTGAGGCCGGGACAGGGGAGTGACATTCAGTACTTC | CASSLRPGQGSDIQYF
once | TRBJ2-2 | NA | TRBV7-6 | TGTGCCAGCAGCTTAGCGGGAGGCACCGGGGAGCTGTTTTTT | CASSLAGGTGELFF
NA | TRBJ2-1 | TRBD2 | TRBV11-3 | TGTGCCAGCAGCTCCACTAGCGGGTGGGGGAATGAGCAGTTCTTC | CASSSTSGWGNEQFF
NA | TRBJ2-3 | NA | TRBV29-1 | TGCAGCGCCTGGACTGTTCTGGATACGCAGTATTTT | CSAWTVLDTQYF
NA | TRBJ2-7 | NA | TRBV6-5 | TGTGCCAGCAGTTACTCGAGCTCCTCCACCCCCGGCGAGCAGTACTTC | CASSYSSSSTPGEQYF
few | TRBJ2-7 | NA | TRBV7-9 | TGTGCCAGCAGCCAAGGACAGATCTACGAGCAGTACTTC | CASSQGQIYEQYF
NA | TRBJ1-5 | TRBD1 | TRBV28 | TGTGCCAGCAGTCGACAGGGGGCGCAGGGCAATCAGCCCCAGCATTTT | CASSRQGAQGNQPQHF
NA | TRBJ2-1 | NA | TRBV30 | TGTGCCTGGAGCCGTAAAGAAGCCCGGGGACGGGAGTCCCTATATGAGCAGTTCTTC | CAWSRKEARGRESLYEQFF
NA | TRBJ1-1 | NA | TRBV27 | TGTGCCAGCAGGTCGGCGGGTCCCGGGGGCACTGAAGCTTTCTTT | CASRSAGPGGTEAFF
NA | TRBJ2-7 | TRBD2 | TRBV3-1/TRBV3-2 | TGTGCCAGCAGCCAAGATGGCGGGAGCGACTACGAGCAGTACTTC | CASSQDGGSDYEQYF
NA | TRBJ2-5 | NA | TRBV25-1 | TGTGCCAGCAGCGACGGGATCGAGACCCAGTACTTC | CASSDGIETQYF
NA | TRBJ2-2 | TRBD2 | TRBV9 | TGTGCCAGCAGCGAAAGACTAGCGGGAGGGCCCGTGGAGCTGTTTTTT | CASSERLAGGPVELFF